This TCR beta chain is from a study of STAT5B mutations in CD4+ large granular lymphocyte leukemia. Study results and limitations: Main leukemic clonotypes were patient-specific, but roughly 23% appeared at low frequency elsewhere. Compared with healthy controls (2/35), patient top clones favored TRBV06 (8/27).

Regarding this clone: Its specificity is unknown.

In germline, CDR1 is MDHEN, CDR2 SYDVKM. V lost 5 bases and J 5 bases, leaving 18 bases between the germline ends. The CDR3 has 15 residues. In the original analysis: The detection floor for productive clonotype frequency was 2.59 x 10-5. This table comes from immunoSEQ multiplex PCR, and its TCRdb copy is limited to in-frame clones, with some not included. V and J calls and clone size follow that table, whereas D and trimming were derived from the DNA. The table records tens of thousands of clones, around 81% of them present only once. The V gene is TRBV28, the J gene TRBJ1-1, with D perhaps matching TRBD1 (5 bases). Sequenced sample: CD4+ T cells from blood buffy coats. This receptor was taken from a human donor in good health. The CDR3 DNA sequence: TGTGCCAGCAGTGCCCATGGGGGTTTGGGGACTGAAGCTTTCTTT. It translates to CASSAHGGLGTEAFF.